This section outlines one T cell receptor beta chain sequence together with its context. Authors' analysis steps: Reference gene primer amplification yielded estimated nucleated cell counts. The protocol was immunoSEQ multiplex PCR, while the TCRdb copy is restricted to in-frame clones and leaves out a portion. V and J calls and clone size are as listed in that table; D and trimming were resolved from the DNA. The data hold 200,000 to 300,000 clones, with roughly 79% observed a single time. This sample is part of a study of blood T cell repertoires in COVID-19. Study overall: Italy, Spain and the United States were the sources of the convalescent and acute COVID-19 samples. T cells, B-cell-depleted T cells, or PBMCs supplied cDNA or gDNA.

Those enrolled in Seattle joined during active infection and were followed longitudinally afterward. Trimming cost V 3 bases and J 11 bases; bases outside gene matches: 17. CDR1 is MDHEN and CDR2 is SYDVKM in the germline V gene. The length of the CDR3 is 17 residues. Material for sequencing was peripheral blood. This TCR was recovered from a woman aged 80 or older with COVID-19, enrolled during active disease. The gene calls are TRBV28 and TRBJ1-4; 8 nucleotides line up with TRBD1. The CDR3 DNA reads TGTGCCAGCAGTTTTGGGTCGCCCGGACAGGGCGGCTCCAAACTGTTTTTT. Amino acid sequence: CASSFGSPGQGGSKLFF. Full variable domain (outside the CDR3, taken from reference TRBV28 and TRBJ1-4): DVKVTQSSRYLVKRTGEKVFLECVQDMDHENMFWYRQDPGLGLRLIYFSYDVKMKEKGDIPEGYSVSREKKERFSLILESASTNQTSMYLCASSFGSPGQGGSKLFFGSGTQLSVL.